Below are 21 T cell receptor beta chains sequenced from a single sample in a study of OX40 agonist ivuxolimab in advanced cancers. Some clones are missing from TCRdb's copy, which holds only in-frame ones; the method was immunoSEQ multiplex PCR. The sample records about 6,300 clones, around three quarters being singletons. Here the sequenced sample was CD4+ or CD8+ T cells sorted from blood, taken in a trial of the OX40 agonist ivuxolimab. These receptors originate from an adult with an advanced solid tumor such as melanoma, head and neck, liver or kidney cancer.

This clone was counted a single time. The chain carries TRBV6-5 and TRBJ2-1; D may match TRBD1 or TRBD2 (7 bases each). The CDR3 extends over 15 amino acids. Germline values: CDR1 MNHEY, CDR2 SVGAGI. V was trimmed by 4 bases and J by 8 bases, leaving 18 bases between them. The chain's CDR3 is CASSSLQGGPDEQFF. CDR3 coding DNA: TGTGCCAGCAGTTCTCTGCAGGGGGGGCCCGATGAGCAGTTCTTC.

This clone was counted between two and nine times. The J gene is TRBJ1-2, the V gene TRBV7-8, with 9 bases fitting TRBD1. J gave up 5 bases and V 3 bases, and 7 bases lay outside the gene matches. Germline V CDR1 and CDR2: SGHVS, FQNEAQ. The CDR3 covers 15 residues. The CDR3 region has the DNA TGTGCCAGCAGCTTGGGACAGGGTGGTTGGTATGGCTACACCTTC. Protein product: CASSLGQGGWYGYTF.

The chain links TRBV7-2 to TRBJ1-5; unclear D gene. The V gene's germline CDR1 is SGHTA and CDR2 FQGNSA. V lost 5 bases to trimming and J lost 5 bases, with 19 bases between them. This CDR3 has 16 residues. The CDR3 region is CASSPGRQTTDQPQHF. The CDR3 DNA sequence: TGTGCCAGCAGCCCCGGTCGGCAGACAACAGATCAGCCCCAGCATTTT.

The chain carries TRBV12-5 and TRBJ2-7; TRBD1 agrees at 7 bases. The germline V gene has CDR1 LGHNT and CDR2 FRNRAP. V shed 2 bases and J 5 bases; nucleotides not matched to a gene: 9. The CDR3 sequence is 15 residues long. The CDR3 region is CASGLRQGGVDEQYF. The CDR3 nucleotides read TGTGCTAGTGGTTTGAGACAGGGCGGAGTAGACGAGCAGTACTTC.

This clone was found once. The chain uses TRBV7-2 and TRBJ1-1; D unresolved. The CDR3 runs 14 residues. Trimming took 2 bases from V and 1 from J, leaving 8 bases between them. CDR1 and CDR2 (germline): SGHTA, FQGNSA. CDR3 loop: CASSLWASNTEAFF. The CDR3, as DNA: TGTGCCAGCAGCTTATGGGCTTCGAACACTGAAGCTTTCTTT.

This chain connects TRBV13 to TRBJ2-1; no reliable D call. In germline, CDR1 is PRHDT, CDR2 FYEKMQ (reference sequence). V gave up 0 bases and J gave up 4 bases, with 10 bases separating them. The CDR3 runs to 15 residues. CDR3 region: CASSLGDMDYNEQFF. CDR3 DNA sequence: TGTGCCAGCAGCTTAGGCGACATGGATTACAATGAGCAGTTCTTC.

This clone has just one count. The chain is built from TRBV11-2 and TRBJ2-1, with a tentative D call TRBD1 (6 bases). Looked up from germline, CDR1 is SGHAT and CDR2 is FQNNGV. This CDR3 spans 17 amino acids. V was pared by 2 bases and J by 4 bases, with 18 bases between. Here the CDR3 DNA reads TGTGCCAGCAGCTTAAACCCTCTAGGGACATTGTACAATGAGCAGTTCTTC. Protein: CASSLNPLGTLYNEQFF.

The chain uses TRBV7-8 and TRBJ1-4, with no clear D. V was trimmed by 1 base and J by 5 bases, leaving 11 bases between them. Germline CDR1 is SGHVS and CDR2 is FQNEAQ. The CDR3 loop spans 15 amino acids. CDR3 sequence (DNA): TGTGCCAGCAGCTTAGGCGGCAGGCGAAATGAAAAACTGTTTTTT. This gives the protein CASSLGGRRNEKLFF. Full variable domain (outside the CDR3, taken from reference TRBV7-8 and TRBJ1-4): GAGVSQSPRYKVAKRGQDVALRCDPISGHVSLFWYQQALGQGPEFLTYFQNEAQLDKSGLPSDRFFAERPEGSVSTLKIQRTQQEDSAVYLCASSLGGRRNEKLFFGSGTQLSVL.

The chain combines TRBV27 with TRBJ2-3; D is perhaps TRBD1 or TRBD2 (6 bases each). The V gene's germline CDR1 is MNHEY and CDR2 SMNVEV (reference sequence). The CDR3 runs to 13 residues. With 3 bases removed from V and 6 bases from J, the gap between germline ends came to 10 bases. The CDR3 protein is CASSFWGADTQYF. The CDR3 nucleotides are TGTGCCAGCAGTTTCTGGGGGGCCGATACGCAGTATTTT.

This clone was counted between two and nine times. The rearrangement uses TRBV2 and TRBJ1-2; 7 bases agree with TRBD1. There are 11 residues in the CDR3. Germline V gene data show CDR1 as SNHLY and CDR2 as FYNNEI. J was trimmed by 6 bases and V by 9 bases; bases with no gene match: 4. CDR3 nucleotides: TGTGCCAGGATGGACAGGAATGGCTACACCTTC. Translated, it gives CARMDRNGYTF.

Here the CDR3 DNA reads TGTGCCAGCAGTTACTCTCAGGGCGGGAGGGATGAGCAGTTCTTC. It is translated as CASSYSQGGRDEQFF. The chain employs TRBV6-6 and TRBJ2-1, with 9 bases matching TRBD2. The germline V gene encodes CDR1 MNHNY and CDR2 SVGAGI (reference sequence). V shed 0 bases, J shed 8 bases, and the junction held 5 bases outside the gene matches. This CDR3 is 15 amino acids long.

The chain couples TRBV7-9 to TRBJ1-1, with 7 bases aligning to TRBD1. Unmatched junction bases numbered 3, after V lost 5 bases and J lost 0 bases. There are 14 residues in the CDR3. Germline lookup yields CDR1 SEHNR and CDR2 FQNEAQ (reference sequence). CDR3 DNA: TGTGCCAGCAGCCCACAGGGGCTGAACACTGAAGCTTTCTTT. This sequence encodes CASSPQGLNTEAFF.

The V and J genes are TRBV7-8 and TRBJ1-3, with D possibly matching TRBD1 (6 bases). The CDR3 is 16 residues long. The germline V and J ends were trimmed by 0 bases and 7 bases, with 16 bases remaining between them. Germline V gene sequence: CDR1 SGHVS, CDR2 FQNEAQ. CDR3 residues: CASSLAGVGALNTIYF. The DNA of the CDR3 is TGTGCCAGCAGCTTAGCGGGAGTGGGGGCGCTGAACACCATATATTTT.

There are a few counts of this clone. The same CDR3 arises from other DNA sequences in this sample as well. This chain joins TRBV4-3 and TRBJ2-5; no firm D call. The CDR3 sequence is 13 residues long. Trimming took 0 bases from V and 5 from J, leaving 7 bases between them. The germline gives CDR1 LGHNA, CDR2 YSLEER. CDR3 residues: CASSQEGWETQYF. The DNA of the CDR3 is TGCGCCAGCAGCCAAGAGGGATGGGAGACCCAGTACTTC.

The chain recombines TRBV2 with TRBJ2-1, with 7 bases lining up with TRBD2. V gave up 8 bases and J gave up 9 bases; unmatched junction bases: 1. The CDR3 covers 10 residues. Germline CDR1 SNHLY, CDR2 FYNNEI. CDR3 in DNA: TGTGCCAGCGGGGGGGTTGAGCAGTTCTTC. Translation gives CASGGVEQFF.

The V gene is TRBV7-6, the J gene TRBJ2-1; unclear D gene. The CDR3 has 13 residues. CDR1 SGHVS and CDR2 FNYEAQ come from the germline V gene. Trimming removed 5 bases at V and 7 bases at J, with 12 bases between. The CDR3 is CASSRSPANEQFF. The CDR3, as DNA: TGTGCCAGCAGCCGGAGCCCGGCGAATGAGCAGTTCTTC.

The chain uses TRBV27 and TRBJ1-5, with 7 bases aligning to TRBD1. V dropped 5 bases and J dropped 5; count of bases not matched to a gene: 6. CDR3 length equals 14 residues. The germline V gene has CDR1 MNHEY and CDR2 SMNVEV (reference sequence). CDR3 residues: CASSQIGGHQPQHF. The DNA of the CDR3 is TGTGCCAGCAGTCAAATAGGGGGCCATCAGCCCCAGCATTTT.

V usage is TRBV11-2 and J usage is TRBJ2-3, with D tentatively TRBD2 (7 bases). CDR1 SGHAT and CDR2 FQNNGV come from the germline V gene. V was clipped by 5 bases and J by 6 bases, with 18 bases between them. This CDR3 region has 15 residues. The CDR3 region is CASSRGAGAGDTQYF. The CDR3 nucleotides are TGTGCCAGCAGCAGAGGCGCGGGGGCAGGGGATACGCAGTATTTT.

This chain connects TRBV18 to TRBJ2-1, with TRBD2 matching 7 bases. The CDR3 extends over 16 amino acids. With 0 bases clipped from V and 0 bases from J, the junction kept 2 bases outside the gene matches. Germline V gene sequence: CDR1 KGHSH, CDR2 LQKENI. CDR3: CASSPPSSGSYNEQFF. CDR3 coding DNA: TGTGCCAGCTCACCACCGTCTAGCGGCTCCTACAATGAGCAGTTCTTC.

This clone was detected a few times. This chain uses TRBV6-5 with TRBJ1-2; D ambiguous. The CDR3 totals 13 residues. Germline CDR1 is MNHEY and CDR2 is SVGAGI. Between the trimmed V and J ends, which lost 0 bases and 5 bases, there was a span of 7 bases. The CDR3 spells CASSYSPGYGYTF. In DNA form, the CDR3 reads TGTGCCAGCAGTTACTCTCCAGGATATGGCTACACCTTC.

V and J are TRBV7-9 and TRBJ2-3; 7 bases match TRBD2. V lost 5 bases, J lost 2 bases, and 10 bases stayed unmatched. The CDR3 has 16 residues. Looked up from germline, CDR1 is SEHNR and CDR2 is FQNEAQ (reference sequence). Here the CDR3 reads CASSPMGEGPTDTQYF. For the CDR3, the DNA is TGTGCCAGCAGCCCCATGGGGGAGGGCCCCACAGATACGCAGTATTTT.